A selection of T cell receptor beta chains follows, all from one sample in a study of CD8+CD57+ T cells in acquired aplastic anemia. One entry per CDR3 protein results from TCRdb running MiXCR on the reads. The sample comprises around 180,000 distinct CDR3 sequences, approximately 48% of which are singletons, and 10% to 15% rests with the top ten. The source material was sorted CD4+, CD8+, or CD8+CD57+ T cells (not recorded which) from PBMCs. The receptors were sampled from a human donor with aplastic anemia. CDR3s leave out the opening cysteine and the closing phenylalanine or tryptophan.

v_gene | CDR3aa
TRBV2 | ASSVRSGGTDTQY
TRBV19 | ASSLSWGLSNTEAF
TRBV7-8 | ASSRTGGDSYNEQF
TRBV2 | ASSEVNTWGYT
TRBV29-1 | NRTGSSYEQY
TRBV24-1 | ATSALAGGSNYGYT
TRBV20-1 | SARERSSYEQY
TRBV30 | AWSRSETGMSGNTIY
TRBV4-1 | ASSQGRQRYEQY
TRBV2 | ASSEMEDTQY
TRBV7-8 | ASTKGLAGSEDTQY
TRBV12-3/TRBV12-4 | ASSWTGRGRGETQY
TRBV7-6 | ASRKPGSGYT
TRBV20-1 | SAPDRNNEQF
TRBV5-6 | ASSLVPSEYEQY